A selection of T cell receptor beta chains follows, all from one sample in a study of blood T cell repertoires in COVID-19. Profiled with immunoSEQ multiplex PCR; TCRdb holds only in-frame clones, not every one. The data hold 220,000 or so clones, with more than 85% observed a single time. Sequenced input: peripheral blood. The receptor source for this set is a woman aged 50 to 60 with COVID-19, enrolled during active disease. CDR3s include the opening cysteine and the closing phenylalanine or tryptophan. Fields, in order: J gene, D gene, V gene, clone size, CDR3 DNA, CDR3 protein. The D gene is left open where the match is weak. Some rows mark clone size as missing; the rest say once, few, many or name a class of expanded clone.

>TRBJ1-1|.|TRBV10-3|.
TGTGCCATCAGTGATCGGGCGACTTGGGGGCGAGGCACTGAAGCTTTCTTT
CAISDRATWGRGTEAFF
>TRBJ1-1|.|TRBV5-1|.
TGCGCCAGCAGCCCGGGCGGGGGAGGGGACACTGAAGCTTTCTTT
CASSPGGGGDTEAFF
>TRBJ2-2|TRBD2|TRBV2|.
TGTGCCAGCAGTGGCTACTTGACTAGCGGGAGGACCCTCGCGAACACCGGGGAGCTGTTTTTT
CASSGYLTSGRTLANTGELFF
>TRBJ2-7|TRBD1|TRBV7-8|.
TGTGCCAGCAGCTTAGACACAGGGGGTACTTACGAGCAGTACTTC
CASSLDTGGTYEQYF
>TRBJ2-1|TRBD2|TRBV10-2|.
TGCGCCAGCAGTGAGTGGGGCGGGGGGGCCTCCTACTACAATGAGCAGTTCTTC
CASSEWGGGASYYNEQFF
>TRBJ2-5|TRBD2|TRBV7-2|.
TGTGCCAGCAGCTTAGTTAGTAGGCTAGCGGCGGGGGAGACCCAGTACTTC
CASSLVSRLAAGETQYF
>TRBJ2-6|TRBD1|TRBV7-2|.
TGTGCCAGCAGCCTTGACAGGGGACCCCCTGGGGCCAACGTCCTGACTTTC
CASSLDRGPPGANVLTF
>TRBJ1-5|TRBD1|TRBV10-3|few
TGTGCCATCAGTGAAATGAACAGGGGAGGTCAGCCCCAGCATTTT
CAISEMNRGGQPQHF
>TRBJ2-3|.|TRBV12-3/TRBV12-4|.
TGTGCCAGCACCTCAGCGGACACAGATACGCAGTATTTT
CASTSADTDTQYF
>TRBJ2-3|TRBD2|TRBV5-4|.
TGTGCCAGCAGCTTGGTAGGAGCGGGAAGCACAGATACGCAGTATTTT
CASSLVGAGSTDTQYF
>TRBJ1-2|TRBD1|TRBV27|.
TGTGCCAGCACTATCCGGACAGGGGCGGGGGGCTACACCTTC
CASTIRTGAGGYTF
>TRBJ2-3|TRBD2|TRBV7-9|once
TGTGCCAGCAGCTCGAGGGTCAGCGGGGGGAGCACAGATACGCAGTATTTT
CASSSRVSGGSTDTQYF
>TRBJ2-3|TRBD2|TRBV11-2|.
TGTGCCAGCAGCCTAGCGGGGGGGCCGCTAGATACGCAGTATTTT
CASSLAGGPLDTQYF
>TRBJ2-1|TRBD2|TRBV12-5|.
TGTGCTAGTGGTCCCCCCCTCTTACTAGCGGGGGGGCCAGACGAGCAGTTCTTC
CASGPPLLLAGGPDEQFF
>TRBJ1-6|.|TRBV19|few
TGTGCCAGCAACCTGGGGGCACGGAATTCACCCCTCCACTTT
CASNLGARNSPLHF
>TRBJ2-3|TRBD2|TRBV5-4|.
TGTGCCAGCAGCTTGGCACCTAGCGGGGGGAATACGCAGTATTTT
CASSLAPSGGNTQYF
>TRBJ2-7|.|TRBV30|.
TGTGCCTGGAGTGGGACAGCGACCTACGAGCAGTACTTC
CAWSGTATYEQYF
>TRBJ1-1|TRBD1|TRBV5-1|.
TGCGCCAGCAGCCTGGACAGGGGGACTGAAGCTTTCTTT
CASSLDRGTEAFF
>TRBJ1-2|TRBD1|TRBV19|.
TGTGCCAGTAGTGCCCACAGGGGACGCGAGAGTTCTAGGGGCTATGGCTACACCTTC
CASSAHRGRESSRGYGYTF
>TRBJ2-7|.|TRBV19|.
TGTGCCAGTAGTATAGATCTCAGGGTGGGGAACGAGCAGTACTTC
CASSIDLRVGNEQYF
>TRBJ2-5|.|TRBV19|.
TGTGCCAGTAGTATCCGACATGGGACTCGTGAGACCCAGTACTTC
CASSIRHGTRETQYF
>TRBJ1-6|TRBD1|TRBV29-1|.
TGCAGCGTCCAGACAGGGGGCAGTTCACCCCTCCACTTT
CSVQTGGSSPLHF
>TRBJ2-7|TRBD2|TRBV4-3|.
TGCGCCAGCAGCCAACATATCGGACTAGCGGGTACCGAGCAGTACTTC
CASSQHIGLAGTEQYF